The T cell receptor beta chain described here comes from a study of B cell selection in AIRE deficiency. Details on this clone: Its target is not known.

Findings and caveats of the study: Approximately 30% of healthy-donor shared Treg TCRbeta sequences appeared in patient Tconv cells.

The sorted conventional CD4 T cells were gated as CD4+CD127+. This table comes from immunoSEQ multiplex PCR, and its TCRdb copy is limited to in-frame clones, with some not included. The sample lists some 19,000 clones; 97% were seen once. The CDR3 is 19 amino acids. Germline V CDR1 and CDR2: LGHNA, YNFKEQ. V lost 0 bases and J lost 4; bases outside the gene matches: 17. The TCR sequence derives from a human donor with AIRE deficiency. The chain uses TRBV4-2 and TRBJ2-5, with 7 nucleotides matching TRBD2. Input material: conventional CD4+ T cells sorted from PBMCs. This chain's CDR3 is CASSQEVLLANRMGETQYF. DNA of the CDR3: TGTGCCAGCAGCCAAGAGGTCTTACTAGCGAATCGCATGGGAGAGACCCAGTACTTC.